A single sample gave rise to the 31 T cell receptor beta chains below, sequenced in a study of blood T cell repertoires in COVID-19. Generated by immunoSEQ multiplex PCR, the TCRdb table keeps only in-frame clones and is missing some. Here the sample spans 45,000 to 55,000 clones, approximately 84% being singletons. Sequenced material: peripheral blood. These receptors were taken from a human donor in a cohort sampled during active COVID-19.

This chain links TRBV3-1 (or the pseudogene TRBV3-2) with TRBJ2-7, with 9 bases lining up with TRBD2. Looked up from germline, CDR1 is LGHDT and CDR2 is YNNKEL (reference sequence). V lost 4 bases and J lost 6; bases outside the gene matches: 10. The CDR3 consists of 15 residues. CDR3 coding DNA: TGTGCCAGCAGCCTTAGTAGCGGGAGATCTCTCGAGCAGTACTTC. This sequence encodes CASSLSSGRSLEQYF.

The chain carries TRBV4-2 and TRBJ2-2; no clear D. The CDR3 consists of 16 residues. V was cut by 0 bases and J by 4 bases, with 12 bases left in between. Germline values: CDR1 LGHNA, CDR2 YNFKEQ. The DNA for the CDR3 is TGTGCCAGCAGCCAAGATCTTAACAGTCGCACCGGGGAGCTGTTTTTT. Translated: CASSQDLNSRTGELFF.

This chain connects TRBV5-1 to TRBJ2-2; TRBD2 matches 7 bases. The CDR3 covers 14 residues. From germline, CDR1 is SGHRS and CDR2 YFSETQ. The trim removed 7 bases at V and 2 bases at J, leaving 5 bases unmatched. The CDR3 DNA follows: TGCGCCAGCGGACTAGATATCAACACCGGGGAGCTGTTTTTT. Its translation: CASGLDINTGELFF.

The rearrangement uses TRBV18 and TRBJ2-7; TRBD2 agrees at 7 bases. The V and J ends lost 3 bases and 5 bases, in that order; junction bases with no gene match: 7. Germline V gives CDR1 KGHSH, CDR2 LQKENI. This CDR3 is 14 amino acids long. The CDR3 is CASSPRGYLNEQYF. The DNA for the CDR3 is TGTGCCAGCTCACCGCGGGGGTACCTAAACGAGCAGTACTTC.

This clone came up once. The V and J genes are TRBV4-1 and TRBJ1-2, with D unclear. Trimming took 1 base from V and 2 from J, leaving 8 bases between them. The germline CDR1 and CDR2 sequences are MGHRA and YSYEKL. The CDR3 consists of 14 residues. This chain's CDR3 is CASSQVTANYGYTF. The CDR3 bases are TGCGCCAGCAGCCAAGTCACAGCCAACTATGGCTACACCTTC.

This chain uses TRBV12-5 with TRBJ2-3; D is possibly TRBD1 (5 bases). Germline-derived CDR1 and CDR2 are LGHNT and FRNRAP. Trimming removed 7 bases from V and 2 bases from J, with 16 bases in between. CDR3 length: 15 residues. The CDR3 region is CASATGQTPTDTQYF. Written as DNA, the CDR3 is TGTGCTAGTGCCACAGGCCAGACCCCCACAGATACGCAGTATTTT.

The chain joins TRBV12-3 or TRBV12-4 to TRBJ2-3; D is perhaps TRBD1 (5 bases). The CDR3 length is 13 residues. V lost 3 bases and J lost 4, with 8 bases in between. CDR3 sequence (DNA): TGTGCCAGCAGTTTTCAGGGTTCAGATACGCAGTATTTT. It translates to CASSFQGSDTQYF.

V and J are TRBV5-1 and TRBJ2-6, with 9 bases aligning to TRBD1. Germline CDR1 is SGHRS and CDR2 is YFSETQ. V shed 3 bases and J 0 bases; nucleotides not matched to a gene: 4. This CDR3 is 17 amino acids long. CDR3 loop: CASSSGTGFSGANVLTF. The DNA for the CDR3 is TGCGCCAGCAGCTCCGGGACAGGGTTCTCTGGGGCCAACGTCCTGACTTTC.

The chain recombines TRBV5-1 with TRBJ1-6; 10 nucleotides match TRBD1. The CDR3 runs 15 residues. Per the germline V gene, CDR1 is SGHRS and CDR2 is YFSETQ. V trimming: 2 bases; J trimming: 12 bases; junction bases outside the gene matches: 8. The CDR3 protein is CASSLTGTGAEPLHF. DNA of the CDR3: TGCGCCAGCAGCTTAACCGGGACAGGGGCGGAACCCCTCCACTTT.

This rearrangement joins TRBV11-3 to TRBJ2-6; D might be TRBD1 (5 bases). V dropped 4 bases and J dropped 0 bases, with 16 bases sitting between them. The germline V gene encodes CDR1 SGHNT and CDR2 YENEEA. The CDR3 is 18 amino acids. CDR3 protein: CASSSEDNAYSGANVLTF. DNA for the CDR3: TGTGCCAGCAGCTCCGAGGACAATGCCTACTCTGGGGCCAACGTCCTGACTTTC. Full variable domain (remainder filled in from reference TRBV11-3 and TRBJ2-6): EAGVVQSPRYKIIEKKQPVAFWCNPISGHNTLYWYLQNLGQGPELLIRYENEEAVDDSQLPKDRFSAERLKGVDSTLKIQPAELGDSAVYLCASSSEDNAYSGANVLTFGAGSRLTVL.

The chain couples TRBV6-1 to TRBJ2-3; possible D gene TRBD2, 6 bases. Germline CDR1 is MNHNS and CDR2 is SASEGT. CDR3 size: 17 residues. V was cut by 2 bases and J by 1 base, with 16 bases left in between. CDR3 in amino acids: CASSEFDSGLGTDTQYF. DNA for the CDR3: TGTGCCAGCAGTGAATTCGATAGCGGCTTGGGCACAGATACGCAGTATTTT.

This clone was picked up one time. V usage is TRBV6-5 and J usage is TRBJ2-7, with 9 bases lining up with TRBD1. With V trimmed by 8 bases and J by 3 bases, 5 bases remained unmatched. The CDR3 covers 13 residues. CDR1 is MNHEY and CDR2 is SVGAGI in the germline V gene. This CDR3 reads CASQRGQGYEQYF. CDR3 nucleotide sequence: TGTGCCAGCCAAAGGGGACAGGGCTACGAGCAGTACTTC.

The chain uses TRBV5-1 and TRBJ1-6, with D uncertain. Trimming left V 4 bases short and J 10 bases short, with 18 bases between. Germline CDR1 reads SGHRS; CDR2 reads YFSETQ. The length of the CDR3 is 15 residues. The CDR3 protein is CASSLRPGTHSPLHF. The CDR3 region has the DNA TGCGCCAGCAGCCTCAGACCAGGTACCCACTCACCCCTCCACTTT.

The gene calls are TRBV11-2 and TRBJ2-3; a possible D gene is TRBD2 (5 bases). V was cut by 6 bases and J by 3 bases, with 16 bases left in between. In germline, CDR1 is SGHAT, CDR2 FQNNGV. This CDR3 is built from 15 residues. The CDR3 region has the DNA TGTGCCAGCAGTCAGAACCCTAGCACAACAGATACGCAGTATTTT. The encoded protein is CASSQNPSTTDTQYF.

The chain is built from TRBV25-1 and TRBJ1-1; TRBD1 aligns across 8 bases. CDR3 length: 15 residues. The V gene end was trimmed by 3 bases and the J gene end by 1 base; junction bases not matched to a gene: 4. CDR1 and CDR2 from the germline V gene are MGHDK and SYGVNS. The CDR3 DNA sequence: TGTGCCAGCAGTGACCCTGGGACAGGGAACACTGAAGCTTTCTTT. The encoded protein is CASSDPGTGNTEAFF.

CDR3 loop: CASRPRDMNTEAFF. The CDR3 DNA reads as TGTGCCAGCCGTCCCCGCGATATGAACACTGAAGCTTTCTTT. The rearrangement uses TRBV27 and TRBJ1-1; D gene unclear. The germline V gene encodes CDR1 MNHEY and CDR2 SMNVEV (reference sequence). Trimming removed 8 bases from V and 0 bases from J, with 13 bases in between. There are 14 residues in the CDR3.

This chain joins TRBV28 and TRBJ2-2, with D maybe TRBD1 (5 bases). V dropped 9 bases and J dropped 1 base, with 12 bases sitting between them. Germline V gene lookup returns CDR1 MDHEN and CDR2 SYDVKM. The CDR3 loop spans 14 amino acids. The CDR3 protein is CASAPQGNTGELFF. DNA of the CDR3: TGTGCCAGTGCCCCCCAGGGGAACACCGGGGAGCTGTTTTTT.

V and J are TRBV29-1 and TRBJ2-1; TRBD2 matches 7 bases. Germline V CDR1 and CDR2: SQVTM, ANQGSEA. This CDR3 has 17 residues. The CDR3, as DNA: TGCAAACTCTCCCCGATGGGTGATCGGGAGGTCGGCAATGAGCAGTTCTTC. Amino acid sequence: CKLSPMGDREVGNEQFF.

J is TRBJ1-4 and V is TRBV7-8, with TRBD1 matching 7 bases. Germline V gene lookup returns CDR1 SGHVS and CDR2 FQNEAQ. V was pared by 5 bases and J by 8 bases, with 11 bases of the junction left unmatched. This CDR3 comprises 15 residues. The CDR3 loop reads CASSPRQGWQEKLFF. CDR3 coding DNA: TGTGCCAGCAGCCCCAGACAGGGTTGGCAAGAAAAACTGTTTTTT.

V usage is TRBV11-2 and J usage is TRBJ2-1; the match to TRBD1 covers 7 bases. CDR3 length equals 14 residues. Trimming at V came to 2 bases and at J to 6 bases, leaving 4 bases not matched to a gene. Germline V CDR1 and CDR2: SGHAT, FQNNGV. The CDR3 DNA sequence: TGTGCCAGCAGCTTACTGCAGGGGGTCAATGAGCAGTTCTTC. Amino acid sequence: CASSLLQGVNEQFF.

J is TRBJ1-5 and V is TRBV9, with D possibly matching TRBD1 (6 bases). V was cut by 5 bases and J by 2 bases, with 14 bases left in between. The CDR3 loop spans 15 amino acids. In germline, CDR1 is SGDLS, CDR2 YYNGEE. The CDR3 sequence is CASSSGAGGNQPQHF. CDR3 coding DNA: TGTGCCAGCAGTTCAGGGGCCGGGGGCAATCAGCCCCAGCATTTT.

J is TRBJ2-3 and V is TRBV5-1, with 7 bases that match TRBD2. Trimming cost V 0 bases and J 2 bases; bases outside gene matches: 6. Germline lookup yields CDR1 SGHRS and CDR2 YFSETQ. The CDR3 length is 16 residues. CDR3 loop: CASSLGVGTNTDTQYF. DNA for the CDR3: TGCGCCAGCAGCTTGGGGGTAGGGACTAACACAGATACGCAGTATTTT.

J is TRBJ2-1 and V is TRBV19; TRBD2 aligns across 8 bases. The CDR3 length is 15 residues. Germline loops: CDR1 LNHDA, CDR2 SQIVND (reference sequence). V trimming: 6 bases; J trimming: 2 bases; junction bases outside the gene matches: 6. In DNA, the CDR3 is TGTGCCAGTAGCAGCGGGAGCCACCCCTACAATGAGCAGTTCTTC. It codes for CASSSGSHPYNEQFF.

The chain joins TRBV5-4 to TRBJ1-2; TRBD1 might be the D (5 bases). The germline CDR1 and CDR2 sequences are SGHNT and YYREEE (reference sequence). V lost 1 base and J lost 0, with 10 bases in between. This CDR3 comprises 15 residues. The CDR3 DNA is TGTGCCAGCAGCTTGTTAGACAGATCTAACTATGGCTACACCTTC. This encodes CASSLLDRSNYGYTF.

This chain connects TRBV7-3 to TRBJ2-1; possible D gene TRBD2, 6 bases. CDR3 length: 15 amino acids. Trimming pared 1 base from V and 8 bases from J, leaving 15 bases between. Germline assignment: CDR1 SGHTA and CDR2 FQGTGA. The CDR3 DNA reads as TGTGCCAGCAGCTTAATGGGACTTCGAATAGATGAGCAGTTCTTC. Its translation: CASSLMGLRIDEQFF.

In nucleotides, the CDR3 is TGTGCTAGTGGCTCGACTAGCGGGAGGCTCTACTCCTACGAGCAGTACTTC. Its protein is CASGSTSGRLYSYEQYF. The rearrangement joins TRBV12-5 to TRBJ2-7, with TRBD2 matching 13 bases. CDR3 length equals 17 residues. The V segment lost 6 bases and the J segment 0 bases; nucleotides outside the gene matches: 8. Germline V lookup: CDR1 LGHNT, CDR2 FRNRAP.

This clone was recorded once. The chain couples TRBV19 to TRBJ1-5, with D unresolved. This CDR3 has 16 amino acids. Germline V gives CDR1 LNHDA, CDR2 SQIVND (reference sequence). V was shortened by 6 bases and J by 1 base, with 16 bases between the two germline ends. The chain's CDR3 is CASSAVGVESNQPQHF. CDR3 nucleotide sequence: TGTGCCAGTAGCGCGGTCGGGGTGGAAAGCAATCAGCCCCAGCATTTT.

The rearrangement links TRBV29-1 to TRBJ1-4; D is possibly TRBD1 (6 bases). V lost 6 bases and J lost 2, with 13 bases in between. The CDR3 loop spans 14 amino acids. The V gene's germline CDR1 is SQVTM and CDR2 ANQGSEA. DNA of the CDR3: TGCAGCGTGGGGGCGGGCCGCACTAATGAAAAACTGTTTTTT. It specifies CSVGAGRTNEKLFF.

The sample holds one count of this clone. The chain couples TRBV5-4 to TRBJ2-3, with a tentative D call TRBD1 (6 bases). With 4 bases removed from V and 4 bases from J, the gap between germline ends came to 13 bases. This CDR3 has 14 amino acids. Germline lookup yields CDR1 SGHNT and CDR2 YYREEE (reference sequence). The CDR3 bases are TGTGCCAGCAGCGCCGGACAGCAGGCAGATACGCAGTATTTT. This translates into CASSAGQQADTQYF.

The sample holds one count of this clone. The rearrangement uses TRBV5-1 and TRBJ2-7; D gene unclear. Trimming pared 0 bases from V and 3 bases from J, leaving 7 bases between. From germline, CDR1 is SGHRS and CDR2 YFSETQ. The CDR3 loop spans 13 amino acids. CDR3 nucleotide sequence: TGCGCCAGCAGCTTGGTGGGCAACTACGAGCAGTACTTC. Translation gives CASSLVGNYEQYF.

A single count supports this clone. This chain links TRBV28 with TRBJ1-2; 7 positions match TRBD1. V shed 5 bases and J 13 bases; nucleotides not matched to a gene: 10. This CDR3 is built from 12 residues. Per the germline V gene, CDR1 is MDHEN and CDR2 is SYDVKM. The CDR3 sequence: CASSLNDRVPTF. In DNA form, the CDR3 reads TGTGCCAGCAGTCTAAACGACAGGGTTCCCACCTTC.